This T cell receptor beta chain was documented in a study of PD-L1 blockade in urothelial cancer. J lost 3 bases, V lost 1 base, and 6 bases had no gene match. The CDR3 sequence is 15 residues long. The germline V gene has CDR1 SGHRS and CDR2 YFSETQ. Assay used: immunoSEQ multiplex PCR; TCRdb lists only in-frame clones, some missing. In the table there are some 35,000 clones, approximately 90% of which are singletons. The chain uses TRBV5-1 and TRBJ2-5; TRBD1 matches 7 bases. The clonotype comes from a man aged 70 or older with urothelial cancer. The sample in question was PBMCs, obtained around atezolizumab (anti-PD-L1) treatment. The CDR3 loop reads CASSLRPDRKETQYF. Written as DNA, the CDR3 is TGCGCCAGCAGCTTGCGCCCGGACAGGAAAGAGACCCAGTACTTC.